The present entry profiles one T cell receptor beta chain with its context. The PCR contained 60 Vbeta and 13 Jbeta primers. Some clones are missing from TCRdb's copy, which holds only in-frame ones; the method was immunoSEQ multiplex PCR. The sample table includes over 150,000 clones. This specimen comes from a study of cytomegalovirus exposure and HLA in healthy donors. This receptor was taken from a boy aged 5-17 years in good health and CMV-seronegative. The sample comprised PBMCs.

CDR3 region: CASSHGSGINYGYTF. CDR3 DNA: TGTGCCAGCAGCCACGGGTCAGGGATTAACTATGGCTACACCTTC. The genes are TRBV6-5 and TRBJ1-2; TRBD1 is a possible D gene (5 bases). This CDR3 contains 15 residues. Between the trimmed V and J ends, which lost 6 bases and 1 base, there was a span of 15 bases. CDR1 and CDR2 from the germline V gene are MNHEY and SVGAGI.